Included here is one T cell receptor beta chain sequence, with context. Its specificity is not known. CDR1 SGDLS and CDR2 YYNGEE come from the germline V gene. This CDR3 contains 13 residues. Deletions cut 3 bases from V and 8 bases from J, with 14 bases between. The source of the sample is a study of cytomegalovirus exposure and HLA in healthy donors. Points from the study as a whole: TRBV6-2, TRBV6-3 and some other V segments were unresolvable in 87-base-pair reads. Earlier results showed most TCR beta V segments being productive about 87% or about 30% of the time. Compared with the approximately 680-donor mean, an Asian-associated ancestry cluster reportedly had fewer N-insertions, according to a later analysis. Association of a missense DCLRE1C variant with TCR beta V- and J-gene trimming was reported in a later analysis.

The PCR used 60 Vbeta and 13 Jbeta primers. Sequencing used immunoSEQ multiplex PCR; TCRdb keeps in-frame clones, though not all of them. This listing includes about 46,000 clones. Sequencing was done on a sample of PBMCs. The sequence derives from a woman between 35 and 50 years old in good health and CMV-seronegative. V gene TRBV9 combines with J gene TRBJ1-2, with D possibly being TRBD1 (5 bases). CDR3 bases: TGTGCCAGCAGCGCACTTCATGGGGGGGGCTACACCTTC. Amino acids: CASSALHGGGYTF.